This section outlines one TCR beta chain sequence together with its context. The junction departs from germline at one end; a sequencing error may be responsible. Per germline, CDR1 SSHAT and CDR2 FNYEAQ (reference sequence). This CDR3 comprises 16 residues. This entry comes from a study of CD8 T cells in Susac syndrome. The RNA input was roughly 0.45 to 1 ug, and it was reverse transcribed with random hexamers. Amplification of the TCR beta CDR3 was carried out by immunoSEQ multiplex PCR, which spanned a total of 54 Vbeta and 13 Jbeta segments. TCRdb recomputed calls from the immunoSEQ multiplex PCR reads with MiXCR, one row per CDR3 protein. The table has about 180,000 distinct CDR3 sequences, approximately 94% seen once. FACS was used to enrich TEMRA cells, whereas the CD8+ and CD4+ T cells were obtained by negative isolation.

The clonotype comes from a human donor with multiple sclerosis. The rearrangement joins TRBV7-7 to TRBJ2-5; D is undetermined. The specimen sequenced was CD4+ T cells from PBMCs. The CDR3 nucleotides are TGTGCTAGCAGCGCTGGTGGGGTACTATTGCGAGAGACCCAGTACTTC. Translating it yields CASSAGGVLLRETQYF.